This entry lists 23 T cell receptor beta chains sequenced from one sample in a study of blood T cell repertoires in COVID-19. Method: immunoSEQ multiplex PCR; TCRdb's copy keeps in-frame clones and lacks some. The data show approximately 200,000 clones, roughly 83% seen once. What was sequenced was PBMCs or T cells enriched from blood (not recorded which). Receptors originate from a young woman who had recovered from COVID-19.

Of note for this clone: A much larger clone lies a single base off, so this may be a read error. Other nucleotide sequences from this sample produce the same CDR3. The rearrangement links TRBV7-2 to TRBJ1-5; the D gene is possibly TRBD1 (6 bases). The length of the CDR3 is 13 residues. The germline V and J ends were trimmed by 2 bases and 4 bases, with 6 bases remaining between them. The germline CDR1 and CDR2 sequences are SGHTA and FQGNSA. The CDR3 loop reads CASSLRGNQPQHF. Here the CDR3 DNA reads TGTGCCAGCAGCTTAAGGGGGAATCAGCCCCAGCATTTT.

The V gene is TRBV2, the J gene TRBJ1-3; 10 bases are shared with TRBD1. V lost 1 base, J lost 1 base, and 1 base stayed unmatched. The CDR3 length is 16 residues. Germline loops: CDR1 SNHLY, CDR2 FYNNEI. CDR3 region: CASSEGQGASGNTIYF. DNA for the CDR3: TGTGCCAGCAGTGAAGGACAGGGGGCGTCTGGAAACACCATATATTTT.

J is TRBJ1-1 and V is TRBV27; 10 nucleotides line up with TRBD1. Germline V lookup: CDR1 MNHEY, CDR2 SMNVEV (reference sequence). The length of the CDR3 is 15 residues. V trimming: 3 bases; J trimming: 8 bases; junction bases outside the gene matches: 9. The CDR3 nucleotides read TGTGCCAGCAGTTTTGGGACAGGGGCCCACCGGGAAGCTTTCTTT. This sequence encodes CASSFGTGAHREAFF.

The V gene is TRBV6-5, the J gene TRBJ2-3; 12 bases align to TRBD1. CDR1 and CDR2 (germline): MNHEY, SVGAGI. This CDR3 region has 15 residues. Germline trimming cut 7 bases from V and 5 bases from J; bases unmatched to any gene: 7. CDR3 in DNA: TGTGCCAGCACGGGGGACAGGGGGCGCGTAGATACGCAGTATTTT. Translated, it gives CASTGDRGRVDTQYF.

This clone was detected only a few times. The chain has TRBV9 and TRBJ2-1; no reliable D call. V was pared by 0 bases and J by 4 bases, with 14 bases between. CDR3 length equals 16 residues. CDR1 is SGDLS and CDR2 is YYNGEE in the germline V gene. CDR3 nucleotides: TGTGCCAGCAGCGTAGTGGGCCTTGGGCAGTACAATGAGCAGTTCTTC. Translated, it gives CASSVVGLGQYNEQFF.

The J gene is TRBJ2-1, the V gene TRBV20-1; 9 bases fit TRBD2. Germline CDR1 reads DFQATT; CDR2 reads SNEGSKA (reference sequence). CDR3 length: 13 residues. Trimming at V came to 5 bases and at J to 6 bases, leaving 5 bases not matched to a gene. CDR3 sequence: CSAGGTSFNEQFF. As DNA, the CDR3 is TGCAGTGCTGGTGGGACTAGCTTCAATGAGCAGTTCTTC.

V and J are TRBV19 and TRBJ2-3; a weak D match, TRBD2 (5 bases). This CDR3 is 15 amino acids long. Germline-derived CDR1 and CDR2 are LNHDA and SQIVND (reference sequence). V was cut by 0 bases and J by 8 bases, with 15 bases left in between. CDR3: CASSIDTGVRVTQYF. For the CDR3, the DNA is TGTGCCAGTAGTATAGATACGGGTGTGAGGGTTACGCAGTATTTT. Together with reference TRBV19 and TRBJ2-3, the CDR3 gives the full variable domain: DGGITQSPKYLFRKEGQNVTLSCEQNLNHDAMYWYRQDPGQGLRLIYYSQIVNDFQKGDIAEGYSVSREKKESFPLTVTSAQKNPTAFYLCASSIDTGVRVTQYFGPGTRLTVL.

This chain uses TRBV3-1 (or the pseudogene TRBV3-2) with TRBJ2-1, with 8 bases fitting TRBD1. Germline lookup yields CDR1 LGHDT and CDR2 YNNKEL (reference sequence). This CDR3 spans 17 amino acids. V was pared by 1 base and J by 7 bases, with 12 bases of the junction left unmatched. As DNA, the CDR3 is TGTGCCAGCAGCCAAGTTATTGGCAGGGGGCTTGCAAATGAGCAGTTCTTC. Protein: CASSQVIGRGLANEQFF.

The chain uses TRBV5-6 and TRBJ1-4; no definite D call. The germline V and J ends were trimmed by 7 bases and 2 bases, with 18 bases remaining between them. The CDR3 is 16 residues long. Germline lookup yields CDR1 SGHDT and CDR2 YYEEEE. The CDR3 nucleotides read TGTGCCAGCTGGCGGTTATCTAGCGAGACTAATGAAAAACTGTTTTTT. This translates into CASWRLSSETNEKLFF.

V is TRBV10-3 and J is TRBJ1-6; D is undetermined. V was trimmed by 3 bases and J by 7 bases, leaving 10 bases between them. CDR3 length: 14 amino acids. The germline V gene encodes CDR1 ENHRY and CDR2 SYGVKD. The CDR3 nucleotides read TGTGCCATCAGTGAAGAGGGAGGGAATTCACCCCTCCACTTT. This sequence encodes CAISEEGGNSPLHF.

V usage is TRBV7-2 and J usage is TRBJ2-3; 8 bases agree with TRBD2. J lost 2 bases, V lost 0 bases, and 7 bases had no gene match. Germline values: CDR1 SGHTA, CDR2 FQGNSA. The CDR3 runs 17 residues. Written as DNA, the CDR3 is TGTGCCAGCAGCTTAGCGTGGCAGCGGGGGTACACAGATACGCAGTATTTT. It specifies CASSLAWQRGYTDTQYF.

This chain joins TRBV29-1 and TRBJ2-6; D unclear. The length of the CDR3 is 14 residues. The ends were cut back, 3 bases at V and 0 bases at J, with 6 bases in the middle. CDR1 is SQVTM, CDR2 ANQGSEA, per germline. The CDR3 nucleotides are TGCAGCGTTGATACGAGCTCTGGGGCCAACGTCCTGACTTTC. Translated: CSVDTSSGANVLTF.

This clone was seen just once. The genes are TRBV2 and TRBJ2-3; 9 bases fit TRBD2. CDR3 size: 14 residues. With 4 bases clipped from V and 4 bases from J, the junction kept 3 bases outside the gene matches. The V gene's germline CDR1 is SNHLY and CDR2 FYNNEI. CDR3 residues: CASSGLAGPDTQYF. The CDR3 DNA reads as TGTGCCAGCAGTGGCCTAGCGGGACCAGATACGCAGTATTTT.

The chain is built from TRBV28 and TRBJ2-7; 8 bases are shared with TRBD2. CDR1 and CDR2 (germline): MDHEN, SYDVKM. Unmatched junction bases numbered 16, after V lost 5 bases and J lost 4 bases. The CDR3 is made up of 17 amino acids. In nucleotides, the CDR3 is TGTGCCAGCAGTCCACGGCCGGGTAGCGGGATGCCATACGAGCAGTACTTC. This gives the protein CASSPRPGSGMPYEQYF. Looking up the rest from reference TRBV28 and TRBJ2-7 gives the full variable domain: DVKVTQSSRYLVKRTGEKVFLECVQDMDHENMFWYRQDPGLGLRLIYFSYDVKMKEKGDIPEGYSVSREKKERFSLILESASTNQTSMYLCASSPRPGSGMPYEQYFGPGTRLTVT.

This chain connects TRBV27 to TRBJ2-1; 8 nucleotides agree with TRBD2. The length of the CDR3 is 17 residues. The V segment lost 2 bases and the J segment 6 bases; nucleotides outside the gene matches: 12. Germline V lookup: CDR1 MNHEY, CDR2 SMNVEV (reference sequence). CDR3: CASSLIPPGGPGNEQFF. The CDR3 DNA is TGTGCCAGCAGTTTAATCCCTCCGGGAGGGCCCGGCAATGAGCAGTTCTTC.

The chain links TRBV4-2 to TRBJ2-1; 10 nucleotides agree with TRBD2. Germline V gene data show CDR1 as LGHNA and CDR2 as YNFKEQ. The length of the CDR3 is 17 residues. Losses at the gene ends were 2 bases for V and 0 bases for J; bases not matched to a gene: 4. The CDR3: CASSQLTSGVSYNEQFF. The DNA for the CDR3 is TGTGCCAGCAGCCAACTAACTAGCGGGGTCTCCTACAATGAGCAGTTCTTC.

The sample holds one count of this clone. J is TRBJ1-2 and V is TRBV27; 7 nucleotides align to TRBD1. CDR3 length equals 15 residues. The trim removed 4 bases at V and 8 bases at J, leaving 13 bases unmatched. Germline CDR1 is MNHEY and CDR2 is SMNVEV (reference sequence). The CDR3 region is CASSSAGTAALGYTF. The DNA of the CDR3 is TGTGCCAGCAGTTCAGCCGGGACAGCGGCTCTGGGCTACACCTTC.

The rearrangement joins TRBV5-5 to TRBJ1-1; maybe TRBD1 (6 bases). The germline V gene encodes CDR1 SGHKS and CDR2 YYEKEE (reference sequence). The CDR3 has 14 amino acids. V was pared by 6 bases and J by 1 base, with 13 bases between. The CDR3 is CASTMGTTNTEAFF. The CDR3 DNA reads TGTGCCAGCACCATGGGGACAACGAACACTGAAGCTTTCTTT.

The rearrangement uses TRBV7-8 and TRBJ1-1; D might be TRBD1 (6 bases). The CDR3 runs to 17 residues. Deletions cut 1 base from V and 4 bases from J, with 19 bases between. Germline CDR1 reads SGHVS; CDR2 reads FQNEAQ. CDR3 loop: CASSLDTSRQAGTEAFF. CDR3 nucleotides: TGTGCCAGCAGCTTAGATACCTCCAGACAGGCGGGCACTGAAGCTTTCTTT. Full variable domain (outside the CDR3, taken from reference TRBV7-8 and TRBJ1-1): GAGVSQSPRYKVAKRGQDVALRCDPISGHVSLFWYQQALGQGPEFLTYFQNEAQLDKSGLPSDRFFAERPEGSVSTLKIQRTQQEDSAVYLCASSLDTSRQAGTEAFFGQGTRLTVV.

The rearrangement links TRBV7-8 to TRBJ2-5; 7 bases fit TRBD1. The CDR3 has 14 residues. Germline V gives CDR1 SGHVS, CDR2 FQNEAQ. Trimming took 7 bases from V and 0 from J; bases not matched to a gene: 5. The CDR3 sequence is CASTRGQHQETQYF. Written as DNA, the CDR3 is TGTGCCAGCACCCGGGGACAGCACCAAGAGACCCAGTACTTC. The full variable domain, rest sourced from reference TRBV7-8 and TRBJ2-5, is GAGVSQSPRYKVAKRGQDVALRCDPISGHVSLFWYQQALGQGPEFLTYFQNEAQLDKSGLPSDRFFAERPEGSVSTLKIQRTQQEDSAVYLCASTRGQHQETQYFGPGTRLLVL.

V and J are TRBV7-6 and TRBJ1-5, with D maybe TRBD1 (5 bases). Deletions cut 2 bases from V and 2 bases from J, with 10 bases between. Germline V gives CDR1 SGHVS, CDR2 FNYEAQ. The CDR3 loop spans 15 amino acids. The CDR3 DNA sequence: TGTGCCAGCAGCTTAAGGGGTGGCGGCAATCAGCCCCAGCATTTT. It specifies CASSLRGGGNQPQHF.

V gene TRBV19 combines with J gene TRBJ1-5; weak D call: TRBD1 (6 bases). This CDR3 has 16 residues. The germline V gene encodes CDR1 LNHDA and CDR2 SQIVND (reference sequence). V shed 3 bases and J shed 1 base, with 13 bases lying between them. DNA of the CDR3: TGTGCCAGTAGTATCGAACAGGGAAGCAGCAATCAGCCCCAGCATTTT. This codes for CASSIEQGSSNQPQHF.

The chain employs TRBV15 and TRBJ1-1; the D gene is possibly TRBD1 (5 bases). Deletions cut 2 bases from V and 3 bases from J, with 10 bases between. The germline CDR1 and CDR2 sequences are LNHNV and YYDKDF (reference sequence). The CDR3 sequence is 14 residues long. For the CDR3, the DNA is TGTGCCACCAGCAGAAGGGGTCGGGACACTGAAGCTTTCTTT. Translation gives CATSRRGRDTEAFF.